This T cell receptor (beta chain) stems from a study of blood T cell repertoires in COVID-19. The wider study: COVID-19 samples, acute and convalescent, were from the United States, Italy and Spain. Nucleic acid was either cDNA or gDNA, and it came from T cells, B-cell-depleted T cells, or PBMCs.

Under the authors' procedure: Reference gene primer amplification gave nucleated cell count estimates. Generated by immunoSEQ multiplex PCR, the TCRdb table keeps only in-frame clones and is missing some. V, J and clone size reflect that table, while D and trimming were determined from the DNA. This repertoire shows tens of thousands of clones, under 80% found once; its top ten account for 5.3%. This clone was picked up one time. The CDR3 sequence is 12 residues long. Germline V gene sequence: CDR1 SGHRS, CDR2 YFSETQ. V was clipped by 5 bases and J by 5 bases, with 10 bases between them. The receptor's source is a human donor in a cohort sampled during active COVID-19. The sequenced sample was peripheral blood. The chain uses TRBV5-1 and TRBJ2-5, with D possibly being TRBD2 (6 bases). The CDR3 here is CASSSEGETQYF. The CDR3 nucleotides read TGCGCCAGCAGTTCGGAGGGCGAGACCCAGTACTTC.